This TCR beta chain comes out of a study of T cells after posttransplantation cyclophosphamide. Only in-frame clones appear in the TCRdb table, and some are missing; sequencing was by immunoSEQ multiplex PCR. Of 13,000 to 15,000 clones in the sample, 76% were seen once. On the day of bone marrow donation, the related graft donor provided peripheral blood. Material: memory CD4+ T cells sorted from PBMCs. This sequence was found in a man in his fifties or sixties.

The CDR3 protein is CASSLPGYSGGTETQYF. CDR3 DNA: TGTGCCAGCAGCTTGCCTGGATATAGCGGGGGGACAGAGACCCAGTACTTC. The chain is built from TRBV5-6 and TRBJ2-5; 10 bases fit TRBD2. The V gene end was trimmed by 1 base and the J gene end by 4 bases; junction bases not matched to a gene: 10. The CDR3 contains 17 residues. Germline loops: CDR1 SGHDT, CDR2 YYEEEE.